This TCR beta chain was sequenced during a study of Graves' ophthalmopathy and Graves' hyperthyroidism. Study outcomes and limitations: Prediction of ophthalmopathy progression reached around 70% sensitivity and around 76% specificity.

The sample holds many counts of this clonotype. As yet, its antigen is unknown. The authors amplified TCR beta CDR3 regions, and they did so from RNA transcripts for repertoire sequencing. HTBI-primed RT-PCR formed the first round, and a multiplex PCR formed the second. Each CDR3 protein is one row after TCRdb ran MiXCR on the multiplex PCR reads. Among nearly 400,000 distinct CDR3 sequences listed, approximately 20% were seen once. Germline CDR1 is SQVTM and CDR2 is ANQGSEA. CDR3 length equals 11 residues. Trimming took 8 bases from V and 3 from J; bases not matched to a gene: 4. Specimen: peripheral blood. The chain uses TRBV29-1 and TRBJ2-7, with 7 bases lining up with TRBD1. The clonotype comes from a woman aged 18 to 35 with Graves' ophthalmopathy. The CDR3 coding sequence is TGCAGCTCGTGGGACAGCTACGAGCAGTACTTC. Amino acid sequence: CSSWDSYEQYF.